The source of this TCR beta chain is a study of blood T cells in healthy people across ages. General observations from the study: Estimates based on one million T cells were treated as lower bounds. In older individuals, TCR beta diversity per million T cells was lower, falling roughly linearly with age.

About this clonotype: What it binds is unknown.

With V trimmed by 3 bases and J by 2 bases, 4 bases remained unmatched. The CDR3 spans 16 residues. Germline V lookup: CDR1 KGHSH, CDR2 LQKENI. For every donor, a draw yielded 8.5 to 10 milliliters of peripheral blood. PCR was performed a second time for roughly 7 to 12 cycles using a sample-barcoded 5' primer and a J-beta primer mix. TCRdb ran MiXCR on the 5' RACE reads and lists one entry per CDR3 protein. This table holds about 1.8 million distinct CDR3 sequences, 40% to 55% found once. Material: blood. The receptor comes from a woman in her thirties or forties in good health. The gene calls are TRBV18 and TRBJ2-3; 11 bases align to TRBD2. Written as DNA, the CDR3 is TGTGCCAGCTCACCGTTACTAGCGGGGGTCACAGATACGCAGTATTTT. It yields the protein CASSPLLAGVTDTQYF. The entire variable domain, with the rest obtained from reference TRBV18 and TRBJ2-3, is as follows: NAGVMQNPRHLVRRRGQEARLRCSPMKGHSHVYWYRQLPEEGLKFMVYLQKENIIDESGMPKERFSAEFPKEGPSILRIQQVVRGDSAAYFCASSPLLAGVTDTQYFGPGTRLTVL.